This T cell receptor (beta chain) was sequenced in a study of T cell clonality in common variable immunodeficiency. The study's findings and limits: Common variable immunodeficiency TCR beta sequences reportedly had fewer deletions and N-nucleotide insertions.

Patients and controls were mostly of Caucasian heritage. CVID subjects had received replacement immunoglobulin for at least one year. Blood came from CVID subjects not ill and not taking immunomodulatory or immunosuppressive medication. The V and J ends lost 2 bases and 8 bases, in that order; junction bases with no gene match: 5. The germline V gene has CDR1 SGHVS and CDR2 FQNEAQ. The CDR3 spans 14 residues. This clone appeared many times. Its antigen is still unknown. The read gets to within 3 residues of the CDR3 end, and the germline J gene fills in the rest. Profiling relied on immunoSEQ multiplex PCR, and the TCRdb table lists in-frame clones only, not all of them. Altogether about 33,000 clones were found in the sample, and no singletons occur.

This sequence joins TRBV7-8 and TRBJ2-4, with 8 bases aligning to TRBD1. Source material: peripheral blood mononuclear cells. This receptor was taken from a human donor with common variable immunodeficiency. This chain's CDR3 is CASSLTGGIDIQYF. The sequenced part of the CDR3 DNA is TGTGCCAGCAGCTTAACAGGGGGGATAGACATT.